One and the same sample provided the 16 T cell receptor beta chains below, sequenced in a study of read filtering for tumor transcriptome and immune sequencing. From about 400 ng of RNA, a library with molecular barcoded alpha/delta and beta/gamma adaptors was made. TCRdb called the reads again in MiXCR, with one record for every CDR3 protein. The sample includes around 48,000 distinct CDR3 sequences, roughly 19% seen only once; the top ten take roughly 15%. Sequenced material: a population of CD138-negative cells sorted from bone marrow. Receptors were obtained from a donor at least 40 years old with multiple myeloma.

The table lists this clonotype with many counts. The rearrangement links TRBV7-2 to TRBJ1-4; the D gene is possibly TRBD1 (5 bases). V lost 5 bases, J lost 11 bases, and 15 bases lay in between. Germline CDR1 SGHTA, CDR2 FQGNSA. CDR3 length: 13 amino acids. The CDR3 protein is CASSLARGAKLFF. CDR3 nucleotides: TGTGCCAGCAGCCTTGCCCGAGGGGCGAAACTGTTTTTT.

This clonotype has a count of ten or more. The chain is built from TRBV7-2 and TRBJ2-2, with D perhaps being TRBD1 or TRBD2 (6 bases each). The V gene lost 5 bases and the J gene lost 8 bases, with 21 bases spanning the gap. Per germline, CDR1 SGHTA and CDR2 FQGNSA. The CDR3 has 16 residues. This CDR3 is CASSQGGRGTAGELFF. CDR3 nucleotides: TGTGCCAGCAGCCAAGGGGGGAGAGGGACCGCTGGGGAGCTGTTTTTT.

This clonotype appeared many times. The chain carries TRBV27 and TRBJ2-2; 9 positions agree with TRBD2. Per the germline V gene, CDR1 is MNHEY and CDR2 is SMNVEV (reference sequence). Trimming cost V 3 bases and J 0 bases; bases outside gene matches: 5. The CDR3 extends over 17 amino acids. Here the CDR3 reads CASSFTSGPTNTGELFF. As DNA, the CDR3 is TGTGCCAGCAGTTTTACTAGCGGGCCGACGAACACCGGGGAGCTGTTTTTT.

The table lists this clonotype with many counts. This chain connects TRBV20-1 to TRBJ2-1; 7 positions match TRBD2. Germline CDR1 is DFQATT and CDR2 is SNEGSKA (reference sequence). V gave up 1 base and J gave up 2 bases; unmatched junction bases: 14. The CDR3 spans 18 residues. The CDR3 DNA is TGCAGTGCTAGAGTAAAAATCGGGAGACGGGAGGCCTACAATGAGCAGTTCTTC. It translates to CSARVKIGRREAYNEQFF.

This clonotype was recorded many times. This may come from a read error, since a much larger clone is one base off. This rearrangement joins TRBV5-1 to TRBJ2-1, with 12 nucleotides matching TRBD2. Germline V gives CDR1 SGHRS, CDR2 YFSETQ. The CDR3 contains 16 residues. The junction had 9 bases not matched to a gene; V was cut back by 3 bases and J by 8 bases. CDR3 residues: CASSSRLAGGRDEQFF. The CDR3 nucleotides are TGCGCCAGCAGCTCCCGCCTAGCGGGAGGGCGCGATGAGCAGTTCTTC.

At least ten counts were recorded for this clonotype. The chain combines TRBV3-1 with TRBJ2-1; D is perhaps TRBD1 (5 bases). Per the germline V gene, CDR1 is LGHDT and CDR2 is YNNKEL (reference sequence). V was clipped by 6 bases and J by 0 bases, with 12 bases between them. This CDR3 is built from 15 residues. The DNA for the CDR3 is TGTGCCAGCAGTGTCCTGGGGCACTCCTACAATGAGCAGTTCTTC. Its protein product is CASSVLGHSYNEQFF.

About this clonotype itself: A read error may explain this, as a much larger clone is one base away. The gene calls are TRBV7-2 and TRBJ1-1; tentatively, D is TRBD1 (5 bases). The CDR3 spans 12 residues. V dropped 5 bases and J dropped 6 bases, with 10 bases sitting between them. CDR1 and CDR2 (germline): SGHTA, FQGNSA. CDR3 sequence: CASSPPGAEAFF. For the CDR3, the DNA is TGTGCCAGCAGCCCGCCGGGGGCTGAAGCTTTCTTT. The complete variable domain, with remaining parts taken from reference TRBV7-2 and TRBJ1-1, reads GAGVSQSPSNKVTEKGKDVELRCDPISGHTALYWYRQSLGQGLEFLIYFQGNSAPDKSGLPSDRFSAERTGGSVSTLTIQRTQQEDSAVYLCASSPPGAEAFFGQGTRLTVV.

The chain joins TRBV12-3 or TRBV12-4 to TRBJ1-3; D gene uncertain. CDR3 length equals 12 residues. V shed 2 bases and J shed 4 bases, with 3 bases lying between them. CDR3 sequence (DNA): TGTGCCAGCAGTTTAAAGGGAAACACCATATATTTT. Its translation: CASSLKGNTIYF.

This clonotype was found many times. The CDR3 here is CASSIRTGNSYEQYF. The DNA for the CDR3 is TGTGCCAGTAGCATTAGGACAGGGAACTCCTACGAGCAGTACTTC. The V gene is TRBV19, the J gene TRBJ2-7; 8 bases map to TRBD1. J gave up 0 bases and V 6 bases, and 7 bases lay outside the gene matches. CDR1 LNHDA and CDR2 SQIVND come from the germline V gene (reference sequence). This CDR3 is built from 15 residues.

This clonotype was recorded many times. The chain couples TRBV3-1 to TRBJ2-7; TRBD2 matches 10 bases. The CDR3 covers 15 residues. Germline values: CDR1 LGHDT, CDR2 YNNKEL (reference sequence). Unmatched junction bases numbered 5, after V lost 4 bases and J lost 2 bases. The CDR3 region has the DNA TGTGCCAGCAGCCCCACTAGCGGGGATCCCTACGAGCAGTACTTC. Its translation is CASSPTSGDPYEQYF.

This clonotype was counted many times. The V gene is TRBV29-1, the J gene TRBJ2-3, with D uncertain. V gave up 8 bases and J gave up 2 bases, with 11 bases separating them. This CDR3 contains 12 residues. CDR1 is SQVTM and CDR2 is ANQGSEA in the germline V gene. The CDR3 spells CSSKTFTDTQYF. The CDR3 DNA follows: TGCAGCTCAAAAACCTTCACAGATACGCAGTATTTT.

This clonotype was picked up many times. J is TRBJ2-3 and V is TRBV11-1; the D gene is possibly TRBD1 (5 bases). Germline V gene lookup returns CDR1 SGHAT and CDR2 FQDESV (reference sequence). Deletions cut 5 bases from V and 0 bases from J, with 15 bases between. This CDR3 is 16 amino acids long. The CDR3 spells CASSPTGTLSTDTQYF. The CDR3 nucleotides are TGTGCCAGCAGCCCCACAGGAACCCTTAGCACAGATACGCAGTATTTT.

This clonotype was recorded at least ten times. The V and J genes are TRBV7-9 and TRBJ2-5; maybe TRBD2 (5 bases). Trimming removed 1 base from V and 4 bases from J, with 16 bases in between. Germline CDR1 and CDR2: SEHNR and FQNEAQ (reference sequence). The CDR3 runs 16 residues. The CDR3 DNA sequence: TGTGCCAGCAGCTTAGTTGCGGGCGCACGGCGAGAGACCCAGTACTTC. It yields the protein CASSLVAGARRETQYF. Full variable domain (outside the CDR3, taken from reference TRBV7-9 and TRBJ2-5): DTGVSQNPRHKITKRGQNVTFRCDPISEHNRLYWYRQTLGQGPEFLTYFQNEAQLEKSRLLSDRFSAERPKGSFSTLEIQRTEQGDSAMYLCASSLVAGARRETQYFGPGTRLLVL.

V and J are TRBV28 and TRBJ2-1; 11 nucleotides line up with TRBD2. The J segment lost 8 bases and the V segment lost 4 bases, leaving 16 bases of the junction unmatched. CDR1 is MDHEN and CDR2 is SYDVKM in the germline V gene. The CDR3 extends over 18 amino acids. CDR3 nucleotide sequence: TGTGCCAGCAGTTCCTCCATTAGACTAGCGGGAACTCTCGATGAGCAGTTCTTC. The encoded protein is CASSSSIRLAGTLDEQFF.

This clonotype was found many times. This chain uses TRBV12-3 or TRBV12-4 with TRBJ2-1, with TRBD2 matching 9 bases. The CDR3 extends over 15 amino acids. V shed 7 bases, J shed 3 bases, and the junction held 7 bases outside the gene matches. DNA of the CDR3: TGTGCCAGCAAGACACTAGCGGGCCTCTACAATGAGCAGTTCTTC. Its protein product is CASKTLAGLYNEQFF.

This chain connects TRBV5-6 to TRBJ2-5, with D maybe TRBD2 (7 bases). Germline CDR1 reads SGHDT; CDR2 reads YYEEEE. V lost 4 bases to trimming and J lost 5 bases, with 18 bases between them. CDR3 length: 15 amino acids. CDR3 amino acids: CASSPEGGLRETQYF. CDR3 DNA: TGTGCCAGCAGCCCGGAGGGGGGGCTTAGGGAGACCCAGTACTTC. Drawing the rest from reference TRBV5-6 and TRBJ2-5, the complete variable domain is DAGVTQSPTHLIKTRGQQVTLRCSPKSGHDTVSWYQQALGQGPQFIFQYYEEEERQRGNFPDRFSGHQFPNYSSELNVNALLLGDSALYLCASSPEGGLRETQYFGPGTRLLVL.